The TCR beta chain described here comes from a study of CD8+CD57+ T cells in acquired aplastic anemia. Study observations and caveats: CD8+ Simpson's diversity did not differ significantly between patients and controls.

Genomic DNA templated the TCR beta VDJ and CDR3 profiling. MiXCR, applied by TCRdb to the reads, yields one record per CDR3 protein. The sample lists 310,000 or so distinct CDR3 sequences; about three fifths were seen once. The CDR3 runs to 15 residues. Germline loops: CDR1 MNHNY, CDR2 SVGAGI (reference sequence). V trimming: 6 bases; J trimming: 4 bases; junction bases outside the gene matches: 7. This clonotype occurred many times. What it recognizes is unknown. Patients selected for sequencing had displayed CD8+CD57+ cell expansion by flow cytometry. Patients had received no therapy at the time of blood sampling.

The V gene is TRBV6-6, the J gene TRBJ1-5, with TRBD1 identical over 9 bases. The clonotype comes from a human donor with aplastic anemia. Sequencing used sorted CD4+, CD8+, or CD8+CD57+ T cells (not recorded which) from PBMCs. The CDR3 loop is CASRIQGAGNQPQHF. CDR3 nucleotides: TGTGCCAGCAGAATACAGGGGGCAGGGAATCAGCCCCAGCATTTT.